Listed here is a single T cell receptor beta chain. This CDR3 spans 17 amino acids. Germline-derived CDR1 and CDR2 are MDHEN and SYDVKM. Between the trimmed V and J ends, which lost 5 bases and 2 bases, there was a span of 21 bases. These data come from a study of blood T cell repertoires in COVID-19. Whole-study context: PBMCs, B-cell-depleted T cells, or T cells were the source of the cDNA or gDNA that made up the material.

The data were produced by immunoSEQ multiplex PCR, yet TCRdb's version contains in-frame clones alone and is incomplete. The sample has some 97,000 clones, around 86% seen once; the top ten hold roughly 2.6%. Living in about two dozen US areas, the participants were between roughly 18 and 89 years of age. Allocation to cohorts depended on clinical history reported by the participants. Symptom resolution, clearance, or two negative PCRs marked donors in Cohort 3 as recovered. This sequence was found in a woman between 50 and 59 years old who had recovered from COVID-19. J is TRBJ2-5 and V is TRBV28, with D perhaps matching TRBD2 (6 bases). Material for sequencing was PBMCs or T cells enriched from blood (not recorded which). The DNA of the CDR3 is TGTGCCAGCAGTATCCGCGGGACGGATCATTTTCAAGAGACCCAGTACTTC. Translated, it gives CASSIRGTDHFQETQYF. Complete variable domain (other parts from reference TRBV28 and TRBJ2-5): DVKVTQSSRYLVKRTGEKVFLECVQDMDHENMFWYRQDPGLGLRLIYFSYDVKMKEKGDIPEGYSVSREKKERFSLILESASTNQTSMYLCASSIRGTDHFQETQYFGPGTRLLVL.